Each of the 22 T cell receptor beta chains below was sequenced from the same sample in a study of identical twins. TCRdb ran MiXCR on the 5' RACE reads and lists one entry per CDR3 protein. The sample shows fewer than 800,000 distinct CDR3 sequences, just over 7% of them seen only once. The same data also contributed to another study, on yellow fever vaccine responses in identical twins.

Sequenced input: PBMCs. These receptors all stem from a woman in her late teens or twenties in good health.

This clonotype was seen many times. This rearrangement joins TRBV2 to TRBJ2-1, with 10 bases matching TRBD2. Germline CDR1 is SNHLY and CDR2 is FYNNEI. CDR3 length: 14 amino acids. Losses at the gene ends were 6 bases for V and 7 bases for J; bases not matched to a gene: 6. The CDR3 loop is CASRAGTSVNEQFF. CDR3 sequence (DNA): TGTGCCAGCAGAGCAGGGACTAGCGTAAATGAGCAGTTCTTC.

This clonotype was counted ten times or more. The genes are TRBV5-4 and TRBJ2-2; 9 bases align to TRBD1. The CDR3 loop spans 21 amino acids. The junction had 18 bases not matched to a gene; V was cut back by 3 bases and J by 0 bases. Germline V gene data show CDR1 as SGHNT and CDR2 as YYREEE (reference sequence). DNA for the CDR3: TGTGCCAGCAGCTCCCGGCGGGGGACAGGGTCCCGTTTTGCGAACACCGGGGAGCTGTTTTTT. Translated, it gives CASSSRRGTGSRFANTGELFF.

The chain carries TRBV12-3 or TRBV12-4 and TRBJ2-4; 10 bases agree with TRBD1. The CDR3 contains 20 residues. Trimming took 6 bases from V and 1 from J; bases not matched to a gene: 18. Here the CDR3 DNA reads TGTGCCAGCAGCCGCAGGCTGGGGACAGGGGTTGACATGGCCAAAAACATTCAGTACTTC. This sequence encodes CASSRRLGTGVDMAKNIQYF.

This clonotype turned up a few times. This chain connects TRBV27 to TRBJ1-1; no definite D call. The V end was cut by 5 bases, the J end by 1 base, with 11 bases between. Germline CDR1 is MNHEY and CDR2 is SMNVEV (reference sequence). The CDR3 has 14 amino acids. CDR3 loop: CASSANRGNTEAFF. Here the CDR3 DNA reads TGTGCCAGCAGTGCCAACCGGGGGAACACTGAAGCTTTCTTT.

This clonotype was counted many times. The V and J genes are TRBV12-3 or TRBV12-4 and TRBJ1-2; TRBD1 aligns across 7 bases. Trimming took 0 bases from V and 8 from J; bases not matched to a gene: 6. This CDR3 is 14 amino acids long. The CDR3 region is CASSLAGGPGGYTF. In DNA, the CDR3 is TGTGCCAGCAGTTTAGCAGGGGGCCCAGGCGGCTACACCTTC.

The V gene is TRBV5-1, the J gene TRBJ2-7; tentative D call: TRBD2 (6 bases). V gave up 4 bases and J gave up 0 bases, with 20 bases separating them. The germline V gene has CDR1 SGHRS and CDR2 YFSETQ. CDR3 length: 17 residues. The CDR3 DNA reads as TGCGCCAGCAGCACCGCGGGACGCCGCAAAAGCTCCTACGAGCAGTACTTC. Its protein product is CASSTAGRRKSSYEQYF.

This clonotype was observed a few times. The V gene is TRBV7-9, the J gene TRBJ1-2, with TRBD1 as a possible D gene (6 bases). This CDR3 spans 14 amino acids. CDR1 and CDR2 from the germline V gene are SEHNR and FQNEAQ (reference sequence). V dropped 1 base and J dropped 4 bases, with 10 bases sitting between them. In DNA form, the CDR3 reads TGTGCCAGCAGCTTAGAGGGGGGCCCCTATGGCTACACCTTC. Protein: CASSLEGGPYGYTF.

This clonotype was seen ten or more times. The chain combines TRBV5-1 with TRBJ2-3; 10 bases align to TRBD2. Germline V lookup: CDR1 SGHRS, CDR2 YFSETQ. Trimming at V came to 4 bases and at J to 5 bases, leaving 4 bases not matched to a gene. CDR3 length: 14 amino acids. This chain's CDR3 is CASSPSGSVDTQYF. CDR3 nucleotide sequence: TGCGCCAGCAGCCCTAGCGGGAGTGTAGATACGCAGTATTTT.

This clonotype was observed a handful of times. V is TRBV10-3 and J is TRBJ1-1; D is uncertain. The CDR3 loop spans 13 amino acids. Trimming removed 8 bases from V and 1 base from J, with 11 bases in between. Germline lookup yields CDR1 ENHRY and CDR2 SYGVKD. CDR3: CAIDNGGNTEAFF. CDR3 DNA: TGTGCCATCGATAACGGTGGGAACACTGAAGCTTTCTTT.

This clonotype appeared a few times. This sequence joins TRBV4-1 and TRBJ2-1, with a weak D call TRBD2 (5 bases). The CDR3 sequence is 17 residues long. The V gene lost 4 bases and the J gene lost 6 bases, with 22 bases spanning the gap. Germline V gene sequence: CDR1 MGHRA, CDR2 YSYEKL. The CDR3 spells CASSPRPKEVLSNEQFF. In DNA form, the CDR3 reads TGCGCCAGCAGCCCCCGACCCAAGGAGGTTCTGTCCAATGAGCAGTTCTTC.

This clonotype was observed at least ten times. This chain's CDR3 is CASSQDFDRASYQPQHF. CDR3 nucleotide sequence: TGTGCCAGCAGCCAAGATTTCGACAGGGCCAGTTATCAGCCCCAGCATTTT. The gene calls are TRBV4-2 and TRBJ1-5; TRBD1 matches 7 bases. The CDR3 covers 17 residues. V shed 0 bases, J shed 5 bases, and the junction held 10 bases outside the gene matches. The germline V gene has CDR1 LGHNA and CDR2 YNFKEQ.

This clonotype appeared many times. This chain links TRBV29-1 with TRBJ1-3; D unresolved. Trimming stripped 7 bases from V and 0 bases from J, with 16 bases between. The CDR3 spans 15 residues. The germline CDR1 and CDR2 sequences are SQVTM and ANQGSEA. The CDR3 DNA reads TGCAGCGCCTTGTTCCTCTTTGCCTCTGGAAACACCATATATTTT. This sequence encodes CSALFLFASGNTIYF.

This clonotype was counted many times. The genes are TRBV6-5 and TRBJ1-6; D is ambiguous. V was cut by 0 bases and J by 1 base, with 13 bases left in between. The CDR3 consists of 18 residues. Germline loops: CDR1 MNHEY, CDR2 SVGAGI. DNA of the CDR3: TGTGCCAGCAGTTACTCGATTGGCAGGTGGTCCTATAATTCACCCCTCCACTTT. Translating it yields CASSYSIGRWSYNSPLHF.

The table lists this clonotype with a few counts. The chain employs TRBV5-1 and TRBJ2-1; D ambiguous. Germline CDR1 and CDR2: SGHRS and YFSETQ. V was pared by 0 bases and J by 5 bases, with 9 bases between. The CDR3 consists of 14 residues. The CDR3 reads CASSLGRLNNEQFF. CDR3 coding DNA: TGCGCCAGCAGCTTGGGTCGACTTAACAATGAGCAGTTCTTC. The whole variable domain, remainder taken from reference TRBV5-1 and TRBJ2-1, is KAGVTQTPRYLIKTRGQQVTLSCSPISGHRSVSWYQQTPGQGLQFLFEYFSETQRNKGNFPGRFSGRQFSNSRSEMNVSTLELGDSALYLCASSLGRLNNEQFFGPGTRLTVL.

This chain joins TRBV10-3 and TRBJ2-3; either TRBD1 or TRBD2 may supply D (5 bases each). The V gene's germline CDR1 is ENHRY and CDR2 SYGVKD. Trimming took 3 bases from V and 0 from J, leaving 7 bases between them. The CDR3 is 14 residues long. CDR3 sequence: CAISDGGSTDTQYF. CDR3 coding DNA: TGTGCCATCAGTGATGGGGGTAGCACAGATACGCAGTATTTT.

The rearrangement links TRBV6-1 to TRBJ1-2; 8 bases are shared with TRBD1. Germline-derived CDR1 and CDR2 are MNHNS and SASEGT. The junction had 13 bases not matched to a gene; V was cut back by 5 bases and J by 5 bases. This CDR3 is 16 amino acids long. CDR3 sequence (DNA): TGTGCCAGCAGTCAGGACAGGGAAGGAACCAGTTATGGCTACACCTTC. It specifies CASSQDREGTSYGYTF.

This clonotype occurred many times. The chain uses TRBV5-1 and TRBJ2-1, with 7 positions matching TRBD1. The ends lost 3 bases at V and 0 bases at J; junction bases unmatched: 6. The V gene's germline CDR1 is SGHRS and CDR2 YFSETQ. The CDR3 sequence is 16 residues long. The CDR3 here is CASSSNSGGSYNEQFF. In nucleotides, the CDR3 is TGCGCCAGCAGCTCTAATTCAGGGGGCTCCTACAATGAGCAGTTCTTC.

This clonotype was counted a few times. The chain has TRBV11-2 and TRBJ2-1, with 8 bases fitting TRBD2. The CDR3 has 17 amino acids. Germline CDR1 is SGHAT and CDR2 is FQNNGV. V gave up 3 bases and J gave up 9 bases; unmatched junction bases: 16. The CDR3 DNA reads TGTGCCAGCAGCTTTAACATACCGGGACTAGGTTTCACTGAGCAGTTCTTC. The encoded protein is CASSFNIPGLGFTEQFF. Supplemented by reference TRBV11-2 and TRBJ2-1, the full variable domain reads EAGVAQSPRYKIIEKRQSVAFWCNPISGHATLYWYQQILGQGPKLLIQFQNNGVVDDSQLPKDRFSAERLKGVDSTLKIQPAKLEDSAVYLCASSFNIPGLGFTEQFFGPGTRLTVL.

This clonotype occurred a few times. The J gene is TRBJ2-7, the V gene TRBV6-1; 9 bases fit TRBD1. With 7 bases clipped from V and 4 bases from J, the junction kept 14 bases outside the gene matches. This CDR3 has 16 amino acids. The germline V gene has CDR1 MNHNS and CDR2 SASEGT. The CDR3 loop is CASIQDRGPSTYEQYV. CDR3 DNA sequence: TGTGCCAGCATTCAGGACAGGGGCCCCTCTACTTACGAGCAGTACGTC.

V gene TRBV18 combines with J gene TRBJ2-1; D could derive from TRBD1 or TRBD2 (5 bases each). CDR3 length: 14 residues. Trimming took 4 bases from V and 4 from J, leaving 11 bases between them. Germline-derived CDR1 and CDR2 are KGHSH and LQKENI. CDR3 region: CASSQRDQYNEQFF. In DNA form, the CDR3 reads TGTGCCAGCTCACAAAGGGACCAATACAATGAGCAGTTCTTC.

The chain recombines TRBV7-9 with TRBJ2-7; D is possibly TRBD1 (7 bases). The CDR3 is made up of 13 amino acids. Trimming took off 3 bases at V and 6 bases at J, with 12 bases between the two ends. CDR1 and CDR2 (germline): SEHNR, FQNEAQ (reference sequence). The CDR3 loop reads CASSFTGEVEQYF. Written as DNA, the CDR3 is TGTGCCAGCAGCTTCACAGGGGAGGTCGAGCAGTACTTC.

In its sample, this clonotype was seen many times. The chain has TRBV2 and TRBJ1-4, with 7 positions matching TRBD1. The CDR3 length is 12 residues. Per germline, CDR1 SNHLY and CDR2 FYNNEI. Germline trimming cut 10 bases from V and 8 bases from J; bases unmatched to any gene: 7. CDR3 protein: CATRQGQEKLFF. The CDR3 DNA reads TGTGCCACCCGACAGGGACAGGAAAAACTGTTTTTT.